The rows below give T cell receptor beta chains drawn from one sample of a study of regulatory T cells in long-lasting Graves disease. TCRdb used MiXCR to reprocess the multiplex PCR reads, holding one entry per CDR3 protein. The table includes 250,000 to 300,000 distinct CDR3 sequences, around 19% detected once. This sample was shared with a second study, whose subject was T cells in Graves' hyperthyroidism and ophthalmopathy.

Sequencing used peripheral blood mononuclear cells (PBMCs), obtained at new diagnosis, from a patient treated with antithyroid drugs. The receptors were gathered from a woman aged 25 to 39 with Graves disease. The CDR3 runs from the conserved cysteine through the conserved F or W. Each record gives: V gene, D gene, J gene, CDR3 length, clone size, CDR3 DNA, CDR3 protein. A D gene is named only where the DNA matches it firmly. Part of the rows lack a size; the others show once, few, many or a class for expanded clones.

>TRBV2|-|TRBJ2-7|13|many
TGTGCCAGCAGCCCTGACCCCCGCTACGAGCAGTACTTC
CASSPDPRYEQYF
>TRBV4-1|-|TRBJ2-3|14|many
TGCGCCAGCAGCCAACTTGTAAGCACAGATACGCAGTATTTT
CASSQLVSTDTQYF
>TRBV4-1|-|TRBJ1-5|15|few
TGCGCCAGCAGCCAAGCGGAGGCCCATGGTGGGCCCCAGCATTTT
CASSQAEAHGGPQHF
>TRBV13|TRBD2|TRBJ2-7|16|many
TGTGCCAGCAGCTTTAGCGAAGCGGGGGTTTCCTACGAGCAGTACTTC
CASSFSEAGVSYEQYF
>TRBV25-1|TRBD2|TRBJ2-1|19|-
TGTGCCAGCAGCCCTCGGGGGACTAGCGGGCCGAACTCCTACAATGAGCAGTTCTTC
CASSPRGTSGPNSYNEQFF
>TRBV5-1|TRBD1|TRBJ2-3|15|many
TGCGCCAGCAGCTTCGGGACAGGGGCCACAGATACGCAGTATTTT
CASSFGTGATDTQYF
>TRBV6-5|-|TRBJ2-3|12|many
TGTGCCAGCAGTTCCAGCACAGATACGCAGTATTTT
CASSSSTDTQYF
>TRBV7-8|-|TRBJ2-1|13|many
TGTGCCAGCAGCCTCATCACGAGGTGGGACCAGTTCTTC
CASSLITRWDQFF
>TRBV4-1|TRBD1|TRBJ1-2|15|many
TGCGCCAGCAGCCTTACACCGGGACAGCTCTATGGCTACACCTTC
CASSLTPGQLYGYTF
>TRBV11-2|TRBD2|TRBJ2-1|17|-
TGTGCCAGCAGCTTCCCGATAGCGGGAGGGCCTCGGGATGAGCAGTTCTTC
CASSFPIAGGPRDEQFF
>TRBV27|TRBD1|TRBJ2-3|14|few
TGTGCCAGCAGTCGCCGGGACAGGGGTAATACGCAGTATTTT
CASSRRDRGNTQYF
>TRBV11-2|-|TRBJ2-7|15|many
TGTGCCAGCAGCTTAATTAGGCTCGCGGGATTCGAGCAGTACTTC
CASSLIRLAGFEQYF
>TRBV2|TRBD1|TRBJ1-1|14|many
TGTGCCAGCAGCGCGACAGGGGGGAGAACTGAAGCTTTCTTT
CASSATGGRTEAFF
>TRBV20-1|TRBD1|TRBJ1-2|15|-
TGCAGTGCTATCTCCGGGACAGGGCCTAACTATGGCTACACCTTC
CSAISGTGPNYGYTF
>TRBV7-2|TRBD1|TRBJ1-4|14|many
TGTGCCAGCAGTCGGGACAGGGGTAATGAAAAACTGTTTTTT
CASSRDRGNEKLFF
>TRBV28|-|TRBJ2-3|15|many
TGTGCCAGCAGTTTAGGGGGGCAAGTGGAAGATACGCAGTATTTT
CASSLGGQVEDTQYF
>TRBV12-3/TRBV12-4|-|TRBJ1-1|13|many
TGTGCCAGCAGTTTCGGGGCGTCCACTGAAGCTTTCTTT
CASSFGASTEAFF
>TRBV5-1|-|TRBJ2-2|15|many
TGCGCCAGCAGCTTTTTTGGCGGGAACACCGGGGAGCTGTTTTTT
CASSFFGGNTGELFF
>TRBV5-1|TRBD1|TRBJ1-1|16|many
TGCGCCAGCAGCCGAGGGGGCTTAGGTGGAAGTACTGAAGCTTTCTTT
CASSRGGLGGSTEAFF
>TRBV11-2|TRBD1|TRBJ1-2|16|many
TGTGCCAGCAGCTCATTCCGACAGGGGACTAACTATGGCTACACCTTC
CASSSFRQGTNYGYTF
>TRBV6-1|TRBD1|TRBJ1-1|15|few
TGTGCCAGCAGGGCAAGTACAGGGGGCGACACTGAAGCTTTCTTT
CASRASTGGDTEAFF
>TRBV19|-|TRBJ2-1|13|many
TGTGCCAGTACCATCACAGGGGGGGATGAGCAGTTCTTC
CASTITGGDEQFF